This T cell receptor beta chain was sequenced for a study of T cell responses to AZD1222 COVID-19 vaccine. Study-wide findings and caveats: Spike-spanning, vaccine-associated CD4 TCRs were dominant at 160-218 and 743-854.

Losses at the gene ends were 3 bases for V and 8 bases for J; bases not matched to a gene: 8. The CDR3 length is 15 residues. Germline V CDR1 and CDR2: SGDLS, YYNGEE. As for this clone: Its specificity is unknown.

Method: immunoSEQ multiplex PCR; TCRdb's copy keeps in-frame clones and lacks some. Of about 140,000 clones listed, around 89% are singletons. The sequence derives from an adult in good health. The V call is TRBV9, the J call TRBJ1-2, with 12 positions matching TRBD1. The sample here was peripheral blood, taken on day 0 of AZD1222 vaccination. The CDR3 sequence is CASSATGTGGVGYTF. In nucleotides, the CDR3 is TGTGCCAGCAGCGCAACCGGGACAGGGGGCGTCGGCTACACCTTC.